This passage covers 14 T cell receptor beta chains from one sample sequenced in a study of response to subunit inactivated influenza vaccine. TCRdb recomputed calls from the RT-PCR reads with MiXCR, one row per CDR3 protein. The sample has 550,000 to 800,000 distinct CDR3 sequences, 14% seen once. The sequences come from PBMCs from blood, collected roughly 15 days before vaccination. The receptors come from a man aged 45 to 65 who received an inactivated influenza vaccine.

This clonotype has a handful of counts. The germline gene is not matched at one end of the junction; a read error may be the cause. The genes are TRBV12-3 or TRBV12-4 and TRBJ1-1, with a possible D match to TRBD1 (5 bases). The CDR3 loop spans 13 amino acids. CDR3 in DNA: TGTGCCAGCAGATTAGACAGCCGGGTGAAAGCTTTCTTT. Encoded protein: CASRLDSRVKAFF.

This clonotype was found a few times. The genes are TRBV2 and TRBJ2-3; D is perhaps TRBD1 (5 bases). From germline, CDR1 is SNHLY and CDR2 FYNNEI. Trimming shortened V by 3 bases and J by 2 bases, and 12 bases separated the two germline ends. This CDR3 contains 15 residues. CDR3 DNA sequence: TGTGCCAGCAGTGATTTCCGCAGGGCCACAGATACGCAGTATTTT. Its translation is CASSDFRRATDTQYF.

This clonotype occurred many times. The V and J genes are TRBV21-1 and TRBJ1-3. TRBV21-1 is tagged as a pseudogene. This CDR3 has 15 residues. The CDR3 DNA follows: TGTGCCAGCAGCAATTTCTTAACCTCTGGAAACACCATATATTTT. The encoded protein is CASSNFLTSGNTIYF.

This clonotype has just a few counts. The chain joins TRBV11-2 to TRBJ1-6; tentatively, D is TRBD1 (5 bases). Germline CDR1 and CDR2: SGHAT and FQNNGV. The CDR3 spans 18 residues. V lost 4 bases and J 8 bases, leaving 24 bases between the germline ends. Here the CDR3 reads CASSSKRQRNLPHSPLHF. The CDR3 DNA is TGTGCCAGCAGCTCCAAAAGACAGCGCAACTTACCACATTCACCCCTCCACTTT.

This clonotype was recorded a few times. This chain joins TRBV10-2 and TRBJ2-5, with D tentatively TRBD2 (5 bases). This CDR3 comprises 17 residues. Deletions cut 4 bases from V and 0 bases from J, with 18 bases between. The germline V gene has CDR1 WSHSY and CDR2 SAAADI. The CDR3 here is CASSVSGTALYQETQYF. CDR3 sequence (DNA): TGCGCCAGCAGTGTTTCGGGAACCGCCCTGTACCAAGAGACCCAGTACTTC.

This clonotype was seen a handful of times. The chain joins TRBV6-5 to TRBJ1-1, with TRBD1 as a possible D gene (5 bases). The CDR3 contains 15 residues. V shed 2 bases and J shed 4 bases, with 14 bases lying between them. The germline gives CDR1 MNHEY, CDR2 SVGAGI. The CDR3 nucleotides read TGTGCCAGCAGTTACGGGGGAGGAGGGGTCACTGAAGCTTTCTTT. This translates into CASSYGGGGVTEAFF.

The chain links TRBV20-1 to TRBJ2-7; 9 bases are a match to TRBD1. Germline CDR1 reads DFQATT; CDR2 reads SNEGSKA (reference sequence). V shed 2 bases and J 5 bases; nucleotides not matched to a gene: 7. The CDR3 loop spans 14 amino acids. CDR3 in amino acids: CSARPDRGVHEQYF. The CDR3 DNA follows: TGCAGTGCTAGACCCGACAGGGGGGTTCACGAGCAGTACTTC.

The table lists this clonotype with many counts. V and J are TRBV28 and TRBJ1-1, with D unresolved. The length of the CDR3 is 13 residues. The V and J ends lost 3 bases and 4 bases respectively, with 9 bases between them. Germline V gives CDR1 MDHEN, CDR2 SYDVKM. CDR3 DNA sequence: TGTGCCAGCAGTTTTTCGTGGAGCACTGAAGCTTTCTTT. Amino acids: CASSFSWSTEAFF. The whole variable domain, remainder taken from reference TRBV28 and TRBJ1-1, is DVKVTQSSRYLVKRTGEKVFLECVQDMDHENMFWYRQDPGLGLRLIYFSYDVKMKEKGDIPEGYSVSREKKERFSLILESASTNQTSMYLCASSFSWSTEAFFGQGTRLTVV.

This clonotype was picked up a small number of times. The CDR3 DNA follows: TGCGCCAGCAGCTTGGACCCCGGGGGATTGGCGGAGCAGTTCTTC. Amino acid sequence: CASSLDPGGLAEQFF. The chain recombines TRBV5-1 with TRBJ2-1; D possibly corresponds to TRBD2 (6 bases). The V end lost 0 bases, the J end lost 10 bases, and 17 bases lay between the germline ends. The germline V gene encodes CDR1 SGHRS and CDR2 YFSETQ. The CDR3 has 15 amino acids.

A few counts support this clonotype. This chain links TRBV18 with TRBJ1-5; D remains unclear. The CDR3 extends over 15 amino acids. CDR1 and CDR2 from the germline V gene are KGHSH and LQKENI. V shed 3 bases and J shed 1 base, with 10 bases lying between them. The CDR3 sequence is CASSPTRQSNQPQHF. DNA of the CDR3: TGTGCCAGCTCACCTACACGGCAGAGCAATCAGCCCCAGCATTTT.

This clonotype was seen many times. The chain carries TRBV7-2 and TRBJ2-1, with 13 bases lining up with TRBD2. CDR3 length: 16 residues. Germline CDR1 is SGHTA and CDR2 is FQGNSA. Germline trimming cut 3 bases from V and 4 bases from J; bases unmatched to any gene: 3. The CDR3 protein is CASSFGTSGIYNEQFF. Here the CDR3 DNA reads TGTGCCAGCAGCTTCGGGACTAGCGGGATATACAATGAGCAGTTCTTC. Complete variable domain (other parts from reference TRBV7-2 and TRBJ2-1): GAGVSQSPSNKVTEKGKDVELRCDPISGHTALYWYRQSLGQGLEFLIYFQGNSAPDKSGLPSDRFSAERTGGSVSTLTIQRTQQEDSAVYLCASSFGTSGIYNEQFFGPGTRLTVL.

This clonotype was recorded a few times. V usage is TRBV20-1 and J usage is TRBJ2-1; TRBD2 matches 7 bases. The CDR3 consists of 15 residues. V was clipped by 3 bases and J by 5 bases; unmatched bases: 10. Germline V gene data show CDR1 as DFQATT and CDR2 as SNEGSKA (reference sequence). CDR3 region: CSARSGDYLHNEQFF. In DNA, the CDR3 is TGCAGTGCTAGGAGCGGGGATTATCTTCACAATGAGCAGTTCTTC.

The V call is TRBV2, the J call TRBJ2-2, with 8 bases fitting TRBD2. The V gene's germline CDR1 is SNHLY and CDR2 FYNNEI. Germline trimming cut 5 bases from V and 6 bases from J; bases unmatched to any gene: 8. The CDR3 has 15 amino acids. The CDR3 nucleotides read TGTGCCAGCAGTAGGACTAGCAGAGTATCCGGGGAGCTGTTTTTT. Translation gives CASSRTSRVSGELFF. Variable domain in full (rest from reference TRBV2 and TRBJ2-2): EPEVTQTPSHQVTQMGQEVILRCVPISNHLYFYWYRQILGQKVEFLVSFYNNEISEKSEIFDDQFSVERPDGSNFTLKIRSTKLEDSAMYFCASSRTSRVSGELFFGEGSRLTVL.

This rearrangement joins TRBV29-1 to TRBJ2-7; 11 bases align to TRBD1. CDR3 length: 13 residues. The germline V gene encodes CDR1 SQVTM and CDR2 ANQGSEA. Trimming at V came to 5 bases and at J to 3 bases, leaving 3 bases not matched to a gene. The CDR3 bases are TGCAGCGTTAGGACAGGGGGCATCTACGAGCAGTACTTC. Translation: CSVRTGGIYEQYF.